This TCR beta chain was profiled in a study of CD8+ T cells in alopecia areata. Overall study findings and caveats: Lesional scalp, notably in alopecia totalis/universalis, had clonality above that of normal scalp.

Extracted RNA was reverse transcribed into cDNA, the sequencing template. Assay: immunoSEQ multiplex PCR; the TCRdb copy retains only in-frame clones and omits some. The sample has around 100,000 clones; about 60% are singletons. CD4+ and CD8+ T cells were sorted from PBMCs. As for this clone: Antigen specificity is unknown.

The CDR3 runs to 13 residues. V was trimmed by 1 base and J by 5 bases, leaving 11 bases between them. Germline values: CDR1 SQVTM, CDR2 ANQGSEA. This TCR was recovered from a human donor in good health. The material sequenced was CD4+ T cells sorted from blood. The genes are TRBV29-1 and TRBJ1-1, with D possibly matching TRBD1 (5 bases). Here the CDR3 reads CSVEVLEGTEAFF. The CDR3 coding sequence is TGCAGCGTTGAAGTTTTGGAGGGGACTGAAGCTTTCTTT. Full variable domain (rest looked up from reference TRBV29-1 and TRBJ1-1): SAVISQKPSRDICQRGTSLTIQCQVDSQVTMMFWYRQQPGQSLTLIATANQGSEATYESGFVIDKFPISRPNLTFSTLTVSNMSPEDSSIYLCSVEVLEGTEAFFGQGTRLTVV.